Listed below are T cell receptor beta chains from one sample, sequenced in a study of shared clonotypes between healthy human individuals. The protocol was immunoSEQ multiplex PCR, while the TCRdb copy is restricted to in-frame clones and leaves out a portion. The repertoire has roughly 2.2 million clones, more than 85% of them found once; the top ten carry 0.39%. Input material: naive CD4+ T cells from PBMCs. Every receptor here comes from a man younger than 30 in good health. Some clones in this sample may be carry-over from other donors' samples. CDR3s include the opening cysteine and the closing phenylalanine or tryptophan. Fields, in order: V gene, J gene, clone size, D gene, CDR3 protein, CDR3 DNA. D genes are given only for firm matches. Expanded clones get a size class; other rows say once, few or many, or leave the size out.

v_gene: TRBV2; j_gene: TRBJ2-1; abundance: .; d_gene: .; CDR3aa: CASTRGTGFYNEQFF; CDR3nt: TGTGCCAGCACACGGGGGACGGGATTCTACAATGAGCAGTTCTTC
v_gene: TRBV28; j_gene: TRBJ2-2; abundance: once; d_gene: TRBD2; CDR3aa: CASTPAGTSGITGELFF; CDR3nt: TGTGCCAGCACCCCGGCTGGGACTAGCGGTATTACCGGGGAGCTGTTTTTT
v_gene: TRBV11-2; j_gene: TRBJ2-7; abundance: .; d_gene: TRBD1; CDR3aa: CASLERTGVPYEQYF; CDR3nt: TGTGCCAGTCTTGAGAGGACAGGGGTCCCTTACGAGCAGTACTTC
v_gene: TRBV9; j_gene: TRBJ1-2; abundance: .; d_gene: .; CDR3aa: CASSPYSGLPYGYTF; CDR3nt: TGTGCCAGCAGCCCATACTCCGGTTTACCCTATGGCTACACCTTC
v_gene: TRBV10-3; j_gene: TRBJ1-1; abundance: .; d_gene: .; CDR3aa: CAISTAPSLNTEAFF; CDR3nt: TGTGCCATCAGTACGGCCCCGAGCCTGAACACTGAAGCTTTCTTT
v_gene: TRBV7-9; j_gene: TRBJ2-2; abundance: .; d_gene: TRBD2; CDR3aa: CASSQTSGRSMAGELFF; CDR3nt: TGTGCCAGCAGCCAGACTAGCGGGAGATCTATGGCCGGGGAGCTGTTTTTT
v_gene: TRBV23-1; j_gene: TRBJ1-5; abundance: .; d_gene: .; CDR3aa: CASSQWDKGDTSNQPQHF; CDR3nt: TGCGCCAGCAGTCAATGGGACAAGGGGGACACTAGCAATCAGCCCCAGCATTTT
v_gene: TRBV10-3; j_gene: TRBJ2-6; abundance: .; d_gene: .; CDR3aa: CAIGGTASTGANVLTF; CDR3nt: TGTGCCATCGGAGGGACGGCTTCAACTGGGGCCAACGTCCTGACTTTC
v_gene: TRBV14; j_gene: TRBJ2-3; abundance: .; d_gene: TRBD2; CDR3aa: CASRISGSGDTQYF; CDR3nt: TGTGCCAGCAGAATTAGCGGGAGTGGAGATACGCAGTATTTT
v_gene: TRBV29-1; j_gene: TRBJ2-1; abundance: .; d_gene: TRBD2; CDR3aa: CSGGGVHEQFF; CDR3nt: TGCAGCGGGGGAGGGGTGCATGAGCAGTTCTTC
v_gene: TRBV4-1; j_gene: TRBJ2-7; abundance: once; d_gene: TRBD1; CDR3aa: CASSQEGTGVDEQYF; CDR3nt: TGCGCCAGCAGCCAAGAAGGGACAGGGGTAGACGAGCAGTACTTC
v_gene: TRBV10-3; j_gene: TRBJ2-2; abundance: .; d_gene: .; CDR3aa: CAISQGPGELFF; CDR3nt: TGTGCCATCAGCCAGGGTCCCGGGGAGCTGTTTTTT
v_gene: TRBV2; j_gene: TRBJ1-2; abundance: once; d_gene: .; CDR3aa: CASSMDGNYGYTF; CDR3nt: TGTGCCAGCAGCATGGACGGGAACTATGGCTACACCTTC
v_gene: TRBV5-6; j_gene: TRBJ2-3; abundance: .; d_gene: TRBD1; CDR3aa: CASSIGQVTDTQYF; CDR3nt: TGTGCCAGCAGCATAGGACAGGTCACAGATACGCAGTATTTT
v_gene: TRBV14; j_gene: TRBJ2-5; abundance: .; d_gene: TRBD2; CDR3aa: CASSQDIAGGETQYF; CDR3nt: TGTGCCAGCAGCCAAGATATAGCCGGGGGGGAGACCCAGTACTTC
v_gene: TRBV28; j_gene: TRBJ1-5; abundance: .; d_gene: .; CDR3aa: CASSGREGQPQHF; CDR3nt: TGTGCCAGCAGTGGACGGGAGGGTCAGCCCCAGCATTTT
v_gene: TRBV30; j_gene: TRBJ1-5; abundance: .; d_gene: TRBD1; CDR3aa: CAWSQDRGGNQPQHF; CDR3nt: TGTGCCTGGAGTCAAGACAGGGGAGGCAATCAGCCCCAGCATTTT
v_gene: TRBV18; j_gene: TRBJ1-1; abundance: .; d_gene: .; CDR3aa: CASSTLGTNTEAFF; CDR3nt: TGTGCCAGCTCAACCCTTGGAACGAACACTGAAGCTTTCTTT
v_gene: TRBV6-1; j_gene: TRBJ2-7; abundance: .; d_gene: .; CDR3aa: CASSDLYSYEQYF; CDR3nt: TGTGCCAGCAGTGATTTATACAGCTACGAGCAGTACTTC